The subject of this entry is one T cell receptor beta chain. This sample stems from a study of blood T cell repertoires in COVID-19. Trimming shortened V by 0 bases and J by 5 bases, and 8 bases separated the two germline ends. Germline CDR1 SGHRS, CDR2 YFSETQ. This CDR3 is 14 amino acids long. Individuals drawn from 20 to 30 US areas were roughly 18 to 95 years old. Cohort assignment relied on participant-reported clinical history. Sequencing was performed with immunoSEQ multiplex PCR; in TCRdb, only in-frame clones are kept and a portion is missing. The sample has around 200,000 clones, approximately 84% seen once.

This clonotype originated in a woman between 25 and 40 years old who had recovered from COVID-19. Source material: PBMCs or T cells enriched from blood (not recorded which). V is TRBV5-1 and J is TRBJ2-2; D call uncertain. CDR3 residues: CASSLDTATGELFF. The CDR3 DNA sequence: TGCGCCAGCAGCTTGGATACAGCTACCGGGGAGCTGTTTTTT.